This T cell receptor beta chain came from a study of OX40 agonist ivuxolimab in advanced cancers. Overall study context: Cancers in dose escalation were hepatocellular, melanoma, renal cell and head and neck. Age averaged around 60 years (range roughly 23 to 79), and 80% to 90% were male. Study-wide results and limits: Among the lowest levels of clonal expansion were found in partial responders at 0.1-3.0 mg/kg.

The CDR3 has 15 residues. The germline CDR1 and CDR2 sequences are SNHLY and FYNNEI. V lost 2 bases, J lost 7 bases, and 15 bases lay in between. TCRdb's copy holds only in-frame clones and misses some; the assay was immunoSEQ multiplex PCR. The data show roughly 46,000 clones, with 75% to 90% seen just once and 10% to 15% held by the top ten. Autoimmune disease history or systemic immunosuppression led to patients being barred. Turning to this clone: Its specificity is unknown.

Source: CD4+ or CD8+ T cells sorted from blood, taken in a trial of the OX40 agonist ivuxolimab. The clonotype was recovered from an adult with an advanced solid tumor such as melanoma, head and neck, liver or kidney cancer. The chain couples TRBV2 to TRBJ1-5; D may be TRBD1 (6 bases). The CDR3 bases are TGTGCCAGCAGTGAATTATACAGGGTAAGCCAGCCCCAGCATTTT. This encodes CASSELYRVSQPQHF.